These 21 T cell receptor beta chains share one sample of origin, sequenced in a study of cytomegalovirus exposure and HLA in healthy donors. The primer mix had 60 Vbeta and 13 Jbeta primers. Libraries were prepared by immunoSEQ multiplex PCR; TCRdb keeps only in-frame clonotypes and omits some of them. This table holds some 150,000 clones, around 84% found once. Sequenced material: PBMCs. These receptors were obtained from a man aged 40-55 years in good health and CMV-seropositive.

This clone was recorded once. The gene calls are TRBV28 and TRBJ2-5, with 12 bases aligning to TRBD1. Looked up from germline, CDR1 is MDHEN and CDR2 is SYDVKM. The CDR3 sequence is 15 residues long. Trimming removed 5 bases from V and 4 bases from J; junction bases left unmatched: 5. The CDR3 spells CASSTGTGGTETQYF. The CDR3 coding sequence is TGTGCCAGCAGTACCGGGACAGGGGGCACAGAGACCCAGTACTTC. Variable domain in full (rest from reference TRBV28 and TRBJ2-5): DVKVTQSSRYLVKRTGEKVFLECVQDMDHENMFWYRQDPGLGLRLIYFSYDVKMKEKGDIPEGYSVSREKKERFSLILESASTNQTSMYLCASSTGTGGTETQYFGPGTRLLVL.

The genes are TRBV4-3 and TRBJ1-4; TRBD1 is a possible D gene (5 bases). The CDR3 extends over 14 amino acids. The V gene lost 1 base and the J gene lost 2 bases, with 5 bases spanning the gap. Germline values: CDR1 LGHNA, CDR2 YSLEER. This CDR3 reads CASSQGQTNEKLFF. The CDR3 nucleotides are TGCGCCAGCAGCCAAGGACAGACTAATGAAAAACTGTTTTTT.

V gene TRBV6-1 combines with J gene TRBJ1-1, with D perhaps TRBD1 (5 bases). The germline V and J ends were trimmed by 3 bases and 2 bases, with 7 bases remaining between them. CDR1 and CDR2 (germline): MNHNS, SASEGT. The CDR3 spans 13 residues. CDR3 in DNA: TGTGCCAGCAGTGATCAGGGTAACACTGAAGCTTTCTTT. Its translation: CASSDQGNTEAFF.

The chain carries TRBV18 and TRBJ2-4, with TRBD1 matching 10 bases. Germline V gene sequence: CDR1 KGHSH, CDR2 LQKENI. After removal of 2 bases from V and 0 bases from J, the junction contained 13 bases not matched to a gene. The CDR3 extends over 20 amino acids. The CDR3 here is CASSPGPGQGIRVAKNIQYF. CDR3 in DNA: TGTGCCAGCTCACCAGGTCCGGGACAGGGGATTCGGGTAGCCAAAAACATTCAGTACTTC.

V usage is TRBV9 and J usage is TRBJ2-1; possibly TRBD2 for D (6 bases). CDR3 length: 14 amino acids. In germline, CDR1 is SGDLS, CDR2 YYNGEE. V dropped 0 bases and J dropped 9 bases, with 13 bases sitting between them. The CDR3 here is CASSVAPSVSEQFF. The CDR3 DNA is TGTGCCAGCAGCGTAGCCCCTAGCGTCAGTGAGCAGTTCTTC.

This clone has only a few counts. The V gene is TRBV4-1, the J gene TRBJ1-1; 11 bases line up with TRBD1. Looked up from germline, CDR1 is MGHRA and CDR2 is YSYEKL. With V trimmed by 1 base and J by 5 bases, 3 bases remained unmatched. The CDR3 contains 15 residues. The CDR3 bases are TGCGCCAGCAGCCAAGCCGGGACAGGGGGGACTGAAGCTTTCTTT. Translation gives CASSQAGTGGTEAFF.

This clone has just a few counts. The chain has TRBV7-9 and TRBJ1-4; 7 nucleotides agree with TRBD1. The germline V gene encodes CDR1 SEHNR and CDR2 FQNEAQ (reference sequence). V gave up 5 bases and J gave up 4 bases; unmatched junction bases: 4. The CDR3 covers 14 residues. The CDR3 is CASSRDRDNEKLFF. The CDR3 nucleotides are TGTGCCAGCAGCCGAGACAGGGATAATGAAAAACTGTTTTTT. The complete variable domain, with remaining parts taken from reference TRBV7-9 and TRBJ1-4, reads DTGVSQNPRHKITKRGQNVTFRCDPISEHNRLYWYRQTLGQGPEFLTYFQNEAQLEKSRLLSDRFSAERPKGSFSTLEIQRTEQGDSAMYLCASSRDRDNEKLFFGSGTQLSVL.

The chain is built from TRBV2 and TRBJ1-2, with 8 bases aligning to TRBD1. Germline V gene sequence: CDR1 SNHLY, CDR2 FYNNEI. The V segment lost 0 bases and the J segment 6 bases; nucleotides outside the gene matches: 6. CDR3 size: 15 residues. The CDR3 is CASSEAQGANDGYTF. The CDR3 region has the DNA TGTGCCAGCAGTGAAGCGCAGGGGGCGAACGATGGCTACACCTTC.

This chain joins TRBV19 and TRBJ2-1; 9 bases fit TRBD2. In germline, CDR1 is LNHDA, CDR2 SQIVND (reference sequence). Losses at the gene ends were 4 bases for V and 3 bases for J; bases not matched to a gene: 1. This CDR3 contains 14 residues. CDR3 DNA sequence: TGTGCCAGTAGTAGCGGGAGGGACTACAATGAGCAGTTCTTC. Translating gives CASSSGRDYNEQFF.

Worth noting for this clone: The sample contains more than one DNA sequence encoding this CDR3. The chain is built from TRBV30 and TRBJ1-4, with a tentative D call TRBD1 (5 bases). The germline V gene has CDR1 GTSNPN and CDR2 SVGIG (reference sequence). The CDR3 sequence is 13 residues long. Trimming pared 0 bases from V and 3 bases from J, leaving 5 bases between. The CDR3 loop reads CAWSVQANEKLFF. The CDR3 DNA sequence: TGTGCCTGGAGTGTACAGGCTAATGAAAAACTGTTTTTT. Complete variable domain (other parts from reference TRBV30 and TRBJ1-4): SQTIHQWPATLVQPVGSPLSLECTVEGTSNPNLYWYRQAAGRGLQLLFYSVGIGQISSEVPQNLSASRPQDRQFILSSKKLLLSDSGFYLCAWSVQANEKLFFGSGTQLSVL.

The chain carries TRBV7-9 and TRBJ1-5, with D hard to call. Germline V gene data show CDR1 as SEHNR and CDR2 as FQNEAQ (reference sequence). Trimming stripped 5 bases from V and 6 bases from J, with 11 bases between. The CDR3 is 13 residues long. Here the CDR3 reads CASSPGLGQPQHF. In nucleotides, the CDR3 is TGTGCCAGCAGCCCAGGACTTGGTCAGCCCCAGCATTTT.

V and J are TRBV19 and TRBJ1-1; the D gene is possibly TRBD1 (6 bases). Germline CDR1 and CDR2: LNHDA and SQIVND (reference sequence). Trimming left V 4 bases short and J 2 bases short, with 11 bases between. The CDR3 is 14 amino acids. The CDR3 is CASSNGQLNTEAFF. Written as DNA, the CDR3 is TGTGCCAGTAGTAATGGACAGCTAAACACTGAAGCTTTCTTT.

The rearrangement uses TRBV29-1 and TRBJ2-1, with 10 bases matching TRBD2. Germline values: CDR1 SQVTM, CDR2 ANQGSEA. Trimming removed 6 bases from V and 2 bases from J; junction bases left unmatched: 4. The CDR3 has 14 residues. The chain's CDR3 is CSVVSGRAYNEQFF. CDR3 nucleotide sequence: TGCAGCGTCGTAAGCGGGAGGGCCTACAATGAGCAGTTCTTC.

The J gene is TRBJ2-7, the V gene TRBV7-2; TRBD2 matches 12 bases. CDR1 and CDR2 (germline): SGHTA, FQGNSA. There are 15 residues in the CDR3. Germline trimming cut 6 bases from V and 5 bases from J; bases unmatched to any gene: 8. The CDR3 DNA reads as TGTGCCAGCAGATTGACTAGCGGGGGAGGAAACGAGCAGTACTTC. Its protein is CASRLTSGGGNEQYF.

The V call is TRBV7-9, the J call TRBJ2-1; D gene uncertain. Between the trimmed V and J ends, which lost 1 base and 10 bases, there was a span of 11 bases. CDR3 length: 13 amino acids. Germline V gives CDR1 SEHNR, CDR2 FQNEAQ (reference sequence). CDR3 sequence: CASSLVSRGEQFF. The CDR3 DNA is TGTGCCAGCAGCTTAGTTTCACGCGGAGAGCAGTTCTTC.

This chain joins TRBV21-1 and TRBJ2-7; the D call in the table, TRBD2, was not verified against the DNA. TRBV21-1 is a known pseudogene. This CDR3 spans 16 amino acids. The CDR3 reads CASSKMVSSGTYEQYF. As DNA, the CDR3 is TGTGCCAGCAGCAAAATGGTGTCTAGCGGTACCTACGAGCAGTACTTC.

The chain uses TRBV7-6 and TRBJ2-2, with 7 positions matching TRBD1. The V segment lost 1 base and the J segment 2 bases; nucleotides outside the gene matches: 4. CDR1 and CDR2 from the germline V gene are SGHVS and FNYEAQ. The CDR3 consists of 16 residues. CDR3 protein: CASSLVAGGNTGELFF. CDR3 nucleotides: TGTGCCAGCAGCTTAGTTGCAGGGGGAAACACCGGGGAGCTGTTTTTT.

This clone is a singleton in its sample. The chain joins TRBV11-3 to TRBJ2-1, with a tentative D call TRBD2 (5 bases). This CDR3 spans 14 amino acids. V lost 1 base, J lost 2 bases, and 6 bases lay in between. Germline assignment: CDR1 SGHNT and CDR2 YENEEA. This CDR3 reads CASSLAGTYNEQFF. CDR3 DNA sequence: TGTGCCAGCAGCTTAGCCGGGACCTACAATGAGCAGTTCTTC.

DNA for the CDR3: TGCAGCGTTGCGCCAGACTATAATTCACCCCTCCACTTT. This translates into CSVAPDYNSPLHF. V and J are TRBV29-1 and TRBJ1-6; D gene ambiguous. The CDR3 loop spans 13 amino acids. Germline CDR1 and CDR2: SQVTM and ANQGSEA. Trimming stripped 4 bases from V and 3 bases from J, with 7 bases between. Looking up the rest from reference TRBV29-1 and TRBJ1-6 gives the full variable domain: SAVISQKPSRDICQRGTSLTIQCQVDSQVTMMFWYRQQPGQSLTLIATANQGSEATYESGFVIDKFPISRPNLTFSTLTVSNMSPEDSSIYLCSVAPDYNSPLHFGNGTRLTVT.

The rearrangement uses TRBV18 and TRBJ2-2, with D uncertain. In germline, CDR1 is KGHSH, CDR2 LQKENI. Trimming removed 9 bases at V and 4 bases at J, with 12 bases between. The length of the CDR3 is 13 residues. The CDR3 DNA reads as TGTGCCAGTTCCCGCCAGTCCACCGGGGAGCTGTTTTTT. Amino acids: CASSRQSTGELFF.

V and J are TRBV5-1 and TRBJ2-5, with 7 positions matching TRBD1. The J call may be incorrect, as the DNA end agrees better with TRBJ2-7. This CDR3 region has 14 residues. The germline V gene encodes CDR1 SGHRS and CDR2 YFSETQ. The CDR3 is CASSQRQGGYEQYF. In nucleotides, the CDR3 is TGCGCCAGCAGCCAAAGACAGGGTGGGTACGAGCAGTACTTC.